The 26 T cell receptor beta chains given below trace back to one sample, sequenced in a study of T cell responses to AZD1222 COVID-19 vaccine. Profiling relied on immunoSEQ multiplex PCR, and the TCRdb table lists in-frame clones only, not all of them. This sample has under 200,000 clones, with 90% found just once. Sequenced here: peripheral blood, sampled on day 0 of AZD1222 vaccination. These receptor sequences come from an adult in good health.

The V gene is TRBV6-5, the J gene TRBJ1-2; D is undetermined. The V end lost 7 bases, the J end lost 0 bases, and 12 bases lay between the germline ends. CDR1 MNHEY and CDR2 SVGAGI come from the germline V gene. The CDR3 is 14 amino acids. CDR3 amino acids: CASNNLRANYGYTF. The CDR3 DNA reads TGTGCCAGCAATAACCTACGGGCTAACTATGGCTACACCTTC.

The rearrangement uses TRBV5-8 and TRBJ1-1; no clear D. Germline V gives CDR1 SGHTS, CDR2 YDEGEE. Trimming cost V 2 bases and J 10 bases, with 9 bases left between them. This CDR3 contains 11 residues. The CDR3 DNA is TGTGCCAGCAGCTTTCACAAAGCAGCTTTCTTT. Translated: CASSFHKAAFF.

The chain uses TRBV5-1 and TRBJ1-5; possibly TRBD1 for D (5 bases). In germline, CDR1 is SGHRS, CDR2 YFSETQ. The CDR3 runs to 15 residues. The ends were cut back, 2 bases at V and 5 bases at J, with 14 bases in the middle. The CDR3 DNA follows: TGCGCCAGCAGCTTTGGAGGGGCATTAGATCAGCCCCAGCATTTT. Protein product: CASSFGGALDQPQHF.

In this sample, this clone turned up once. The V call is TRBV21-1, the J call TRBJ1-3; the table's TRBD1 call for D was not verified on the DNA. TRBV21-1 corresponds to a pseudogene. CDR3 length: 16 residues. The CDR3 here is CASSSRQGHSGNTIYF. DNA of the CDR3: TGTGCCAGCAGCAGCCGACAGGGCCACTCTGGAAACACCATATATTTT.

The chain combines TRBV4-1 with TRBJ2-7; D might be TRBD1 (6 bases). This CDR3 has 14 residues. CDR1 MGHRA and CDR2 YSYEKL come from the germline V gene. V lost 3 bases, J lost 3 bases, and 12 bases lay in between. CDR3 in amino acids: CASSQYGTLYEQYF. The CDR3 DNA reads TGCGCCAGCAGCCAGTACGGGACACTCTACGAGCAGTACTTC.

V is TRBV5-1 and J is TRBJ1-5; D gene unclear. Per germline, CDR1 SGHRS and CDR2 YFSETQ. Trimming removed 0 bases from V and 4 bases from J, with 8 bases in between. The CDR3 consists of 14 residues. The CDR3 region is CASSLGGENQPQHF. The DNA of the CDR3 is TGCGCCAGCAGCTTGGGGGGAGAAAATCAGCCCCAGCATTTT.

The count of this clone is one. This sequence joins TRBV28 and TRBJ1-5; D is ambiguous. Between the trimmed V and J ends, which lost 6 bases and 5 bases, there was a span of 11 bases. The CDR3 has 13 residues. Germline V lookup: CDR1 MDHEN, CDR2 SYDVKM. The CDR3: CASSLDKDQPQHF. The DNA for the CDR3 is TGTGCCAGCAGCCTAGACAAGGATCAGCCCCAGCATTTT.

The chain uses TRBV5-5 and TRBJ2-7; TRBD1 agrees at 9 bases. Germline-derived CDR1 and CDR2 are SGHKS and YYEKEE (reference sequence). The CDR3 runs to 15 residues. With 5 bases clipped from V and 3 bases from J, the junction kept 9 bases outside the gene matches. CDR3 nucleotide sequence: TGTGCCAGCAGGCAACCGGGACAGGGCGGCTACGAGCAGTACTTC. Its protein product is CASRQPGQGGYEQYF.

V and J are TRBV19 and TRBJ2-7; D is possibly TRBD1 (6 bases). V shed 0 bases and J shed 0 bases, with 21 bases lying between them. The CDR3 is 19 residues long. Germline-derived CDR1 and CDR2 are LNHDA and SQIVND (reference sequence). The DNA for the CDR3 is TGTGCCAGTAGTATAGATGGTTTTGGGGGCATGATGGGCTCCTACGAGCAGTACTTC. Translating gives CASSIDGFGGMMGSYEQYF. Full variable domain (rest looked up from reference TRBV19 and TRBJ2-7): DGGITQSPKYLFRKEGQNVTLSCEQNLNHDAMYWYRQDPGQGLRLIYYSQIVNDFQKGDIAEGYSVSREKKESFPLTVTSAQKNPTAFYLCASSIDGFGGMMGSYEQYFGPGTRLTVT.

A few counts support this clone. The chain is built from TRBV14 and TRBJ2-5, with a weak D call TRBD1 (6 bases). CDR3 length equals 18 residues. V lost 0 bases and J 2 bases, leaving 19 bases between the germline ends. The germline V gene has CDR1 SGHDN and CDR2 FVKESK. The CDR3 loop reads CASSQDPSQQGVQETQYF. The DNA of the CDR3 is TGTGCCAGCAGCCAAGATCCGTCACAACAGGGTGTGCAAGAGACCCAGTACTTC. Looking up the rest from reference TRBV14 and TRBJ2-5 gives the full variable domain: EAGVTQFPSHSVIEKGQTVTLRCDPISGHDNLYWYRRVMGKEIKFLLHFVKESKQDESGMPNNRFLAERTGGTYSTLKVQPAELEDSGVYFCASSQDPSQQGVQETQYFGPGTRLLVL.

This clone was counted at least ten times. J is TRBJ1-2 and V is TRBV6-5; D is uncertain. The CDR3 has 14 amino acids. Trimming left V 0 bases short and J 4 bases short, with 9 bases between. The V gene's germline CDR1 is MNHEY and CDR2 SVGAGI. CDR3 bases: TGTGCCAGCAGTTACTCGAGGGCAGGCTATGGCTACACCTTC. It specifies CASSYSRAGYGYTF.

This clone is a singleton in its sample. The chain links TRBV19 to TRBJ1-3; TRBD1 agrees at 7 bases. Germline loops: CDR1 LNHDA, CDR2 SQIVND (reference sequence). The trim removed 7 bases at V and 2 bases at J, leaving 5 bases unmatched. This CDR3 contains 14 residues. The CDR3 is CASTYDRAGNTIYF. Written as DNA, the CDR3 is TGTGCCAGTACCTACGACAGGGCTGGAAACACCATATATTTT. Full variable domain (missing parts from reference TRBV19 and TRBJ1-3): DGGITQSPKYLFRKEGQNVTLSCEQNLNHDAMYWYRQDPGQGLRLIYYSQIVNDFQKGDIAEGYSVSREKKESFPLTVTSAQKNPTAFYLCASTYDRAGNTIYFGEGSWLTVV.

The chain carries TRBV28 and TRBJ2-2; D is ambiguous. V dropped 1 base and J dropped 6 bases, with 3 bases sitting between them. The CDR3 is 12 residues long. Germline-derived CDR1 and CDR2 are MDHEN and SYDVKM. CDR3 residues: CASSLYAGELFF. In DNA form, the CDR3 reads TGTGCCAGCAGTTTATATGCCGGGGAGCTGTTTTTT. Using reference TRBV28 and TRBJ2-2 for the parts outside the CDR3, the full variable domain is DVKVTQSSRYLVKRTGEKVFLECVQDMDHENMFWYRQDPGLGLRLIYFSYDVKMKEKGDIPEGYSVSREKKERFSLILESASTNQTSMYLCASSLYAGELFFGEGSRLTVL.

This chain uses TRBV14 with TRBJ2-2; 9 bases agree with TRBD1. V lost 2 bases, J lost 7 bases, and 5 bases stayed unmatched. CDR3 size: 15 residues. Germline CDR1 and CDR2: SGHDN and FVKESK. The CDR3 loop is CASSQFTGGIGELFF. The CDR3 DNA sequence: TGTGCCAGCAGCCAATTTACAGGGGGCATCGGGGAGCTGTTTTTT.

The chain recombines TRBV15 with TRBJ1-2; D is undetermined. Trimming cost V 5 bases and J 5 bases, with 12 bases left between them. This CDR3 spans 13 amino acids. The germline V gene encodes CDR1 LNHNV and CDR2 YYDKDF (reference sequence). The CDR3 DNA reads as TGTGCCACCAGCGTATGGGGTACATATGGCTACACCTTC. Amino acid sequence: CATSVWGTYGYTF.

The rearrangement joins TRBV11-2 to TRBJ2-7; 7 bases are a match to TRBD1. With 0 bases clipped from V and 12 bases from J, the junction kept 8 bases outside the gene matches. The CDR3 sequence is 13 residues long. Germline CDR1 and CDR2: SGHAT and FQNNGV. The CDR3 loop reads CASSLDLDRAPYF. CDR3 nucleotides: TGTGCCAGCAGCTTAGACCTCGACAGGGCGCCGTACTTC. Combining the CDR3 with reference TRBV11-2 and TRBJ2-7 gives the whole variable domain EAGVAQSPRYKIIEKRQSVAFWCNPISGHATLYWYQQILGQGPKLLIQFQNNGVVDDSQLPKDRFSAERLKGVDSTLKIQPAKLEDSAVYLCASSLDLDRAPYFGPGTRLTVT.

The V gene is TRBV28, the J gene TRBJ1-6, with 10 bases aligning to TRBD1. V lost 6 bases, J lost 8 bases, and 7 bases stayed unmatched. Germline CDR1 is MDHEN and CDR2 is SYDVKM. The CDR3 extends over 15 amino acids. CDR3 sequence: CASRVTGTGDSPLHF. The CDR3 DNA sequence: TGTGCCAGCAGGGTAACGGGGACAGGGGATTCACCCCTCCACTTT.

The rearrangement uses TRBV30 and TRBJ1-1; a possible D gene is TRBD1 (6 bases). The CDR3 is 14 residues long. V was clipped by 6 bases and J by 0 bases, with 14 bases between them. Germline V CDR1 and CDR2: GTSNPN, SVGIG (reference sequence). CDR3 nucleotides: TGTGCCTGTCTTGGGGGGGCTATGAACACTGAAGCTTTCTTT. Translated, it gives CACLGGAMNTEAFF. Complete variable domain (other parts from reference TRBV30 and TRBJ1-1): SQTIHQWPATLVQPVGSPLSLECTVEGTSNPNLYWYRQAAGRGLQLLFYSVGIGQISSEVPQNLSASRPQDRQFILSSKKLLLSDSGFYLCACLGGAMNTEAFFGQGTRLTVV.

The V and J genes are TRBV11-3 and TRBJ1-1, with 7 bases aligning to TRBD1. This CDR3 contains 14 residues. Losses at the gene ends were 4 bases for V and 1 base for J; bases not matched to a gene: 3. Germline V CDR1 and CDR2: SGHNT, YENEEA. In nucleotides, the CDR3 is TGTGCCAGCAGCTCCAGGGGGGAGAACACTGAAGCTTTCTTT. Translated, it gives CASSSRGENTEAFF. Full variable domain (outside the CDR3, taken from reference TRBV11-3 and TRBJ1-1): EAGVVQSPRYKIIEKKQPVAFWCNPISGHNTLYWYLQNLGQGPELLIRYENEEAVDDSQLPKDRFSAERLKGVDSTLKIQPAELGDSAVYLCASSSRGENTEAFFGQGTRLTVV.

The gene calls are TRBV7-2 and TRBJ2-1, with 8 positions matching TRBD1. CDR1 and CDR2 (germline): SGHTA, FQGNSA. The CDR3 length is 15 residues. J gave up 5 bases and V 3 bases, and 6 bases lay outside the gene matches. CDR3 bases: TGTGCCAGCAGCTTCCAGGGGGCTCTCAACAATGAGCAGTTCTTC. Translation gives CASSFQGALNNEQFF.

This clone has only a few counts. The rearrangement links TRBV4-1 to TRBJ2-1; D remains ambiguous. The CDR3 has 13 residues. Between the trimmed V and J ends, which lost 5 bases and 5 bases, there was a span of 10 bases. From germline, CDR1 is MGHRA and CDR2 YSYEKL. This chain's CDR3 is CASSDFRNNEQFF. The CDR3 DNA is TGCGCCAGCAGCGACTTCAGAAACAATGAGCAGTTCTTC.

V gene TRBV28 combines with J gene TRBJ1-6; D gene uncertain. CDR1 MDHEN and CDR2 SYDVKM come from the germline V gene. The CDR3 consists of 14 residues. Trimming removed 3 bases at V and 7 bases at J, with 10 bases between. The CDR3 spells CASSLGLGNSPLHF. The CDR3 DNA reads as TGTGCCAGCAGTTTGGGGTTGGGGAATTCACCCCTCCACTTT.

The V call is TRBV2, the J call TRBJ2-3, with D unclear. Trimming cost V 3 bases and J 5 bases, with 6 bases left between them. Germline V CDR1 and CDR2: SNHLY, FYNNEI. This CDR3 comprises 12 residues. CDR3 coding DNA: TGTGCCAGCAGTGAGGTTGTAGATACGCAGTATTTT. The encoded protein is CASSEVVDTQYF.

The rearrangement joins TRBV7-8 to TRBJ1-3; D is undetermined. The germline gives CDR1 SGHVS, CDR2 FQNEAQ. V was clipped by 2 bases and J by 0 bases, with 11 bases between them. CDR3 length: 16 amino acids. The CDR3 loop is CASSLRAGPSGNTIYF. The CDR3 region has the DNA TGTGCCAGCAGCTTACGTGCAGGACCCTCTGGAAACACCATATATTTT.

CDR3 protein: CAVSERHHTANEKLFF. The CDR3 nucleotides are TGTGCCGTAAGTGAGAGACACCACACAGCTAATGAAAAACTGTTTTTT. The V and J genes are TRBV30 and TRBJ1-4; D unclear. The V end lost 8 bases, the J end lost 3 bases, and 22 bases lay between the germline ends. Per germline, CDR1 GTSNPN and CDR2 SVGIG (reference sequence). This CDR3 is 16 amino acids long.

The V gene is TRBV9, the J gene TRBJ1-5; D gene ambiguous. This CDR3 contains 14 residues. V lost 3 bases and J 0 bases, leaving 7 bases between the germline ends. Per the germline V gene, CDR1 is SGDLS and CDR2 is YYNGEE. For the CDR3, the DNA is TGTGCCAGCAGCGCATCTCATAGCAATCAGCCCCAGCATTTT. Protein: CASSASHSNQPQHF.